The sequence of this T cell receptor (beta chain) was determined in a study of lymphopenia after photon versus proton radiotherapy. Comment on this clone: Its antigen is as yet unknown.

Germline-derived CDR1 and CDR2 are SGHTA and FQGTGA. V was pared by 2 bases and J by 4 bases, with 6 bases of the junction left unmatched. This CDR3 has 16 residues. General observations from the study: Larger post-nadir TCR diversity loss correlated inversely with survival in deceased patients. Under photons, naive T cells and diversity fell while effector/memory populations rose.

TCRdb's table, derived via immunoSEQ multiplex PCR, lists solely in-frame clones and lacks some. The data contain tens of thousands of clones, more than 70% of them singletons. The source was peripheral blood, collected from a patient treated with proton-based radiotherapy. The TCR comes from a man in his sixties with pancreatic cancer. The chain carries TRBV7-3 and TRBJ2-3; 10 positions match TRBD2. CDR3 nucleotides: TGTGCCAGCAGCTTATCTAGCGGGAGAGGGTCAGATACGCAGTATTTT. It codes for CASSLSSGRGSDTQYF.